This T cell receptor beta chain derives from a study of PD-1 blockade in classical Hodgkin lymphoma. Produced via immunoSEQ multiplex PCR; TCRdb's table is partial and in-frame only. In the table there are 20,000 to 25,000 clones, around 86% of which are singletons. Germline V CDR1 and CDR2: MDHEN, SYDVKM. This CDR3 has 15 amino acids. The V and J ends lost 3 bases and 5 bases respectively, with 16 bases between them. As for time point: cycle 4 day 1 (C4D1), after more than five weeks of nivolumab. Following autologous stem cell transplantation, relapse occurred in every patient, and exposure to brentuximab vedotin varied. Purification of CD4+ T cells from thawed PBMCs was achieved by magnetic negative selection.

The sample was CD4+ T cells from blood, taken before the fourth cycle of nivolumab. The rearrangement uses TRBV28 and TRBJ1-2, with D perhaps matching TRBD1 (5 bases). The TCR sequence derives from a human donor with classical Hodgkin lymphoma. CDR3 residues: CASSLGVTGGYGYTF. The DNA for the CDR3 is TGTGCCAGCAGTTTGGGTGTCACAGGAGGATATGGCTACACCTTC.